The 28 T cell receptor beta chains reported below all come from one sample, sequenced in a study of T cell clonotyping in hematopoietic cell transplantation. Noted time point: recipient sample about 28 days before transplant, after cytoreduction. This table comes from immunoSEQ multiplex PCR, and its TCRdb copy is limited to in-frame clones, with some not included. The table records about 41,000 clones, 85% of them present only once. This sample comprised peripheral blood mononuclear cells, obtained before stem cell transplant. The receptors originated from a man aged 55 to 70 with acute myeloid leukemia. Some clones in this sample may be carry-over from other donors' samples.

The chain joins TRBV7-8 to TRBJ1-5; 12 nucleotides line up with TRBD1. The CDR3 is made up of 17 amino acids. The V gene end was trimmed by 6 bases and the J gene end by 1 base; junction bases not matched to a gene: 7. CDR1 and CDR2 (germline): SGHVS, FQNEAQ. CDR3 coding DNA: TGTGCCAGCAGGTCCGGGACAGGGGGCCTCAGCAATCAGCCCCAGCATTTT. Amino acids: CASRSGTGGLSNQPQHF.

The V gene is TRBV28, the J gene TRBJ2-1, with a weak D call TRBD1 (6 bases). This CDR3 comprises 15 residues. V lost 6 bases and J lost 0, with 12 bases in between. CDR1 and CDR2 from the germline V gene are MDHEN and SYDVKM. The CDR3 DNA reads TGTGCCAGCAGAAACAGGGCGGACTCCTACAATGAGCAGTTCTTC. Translating it yields CASRNRADSYNEQFF.

V and J are TRBV2 and TRBJ1-2, with a weak D call TRBD1 (5 bases). CDR3 length equals 15 residues. V shed 6 bases and J shed 1 base, with 15 bases lying between them. From germline, CDR1 is SNHLY and CDR2 FYNNEI. The CDR3 region is CASRAGPANNYGYTF. The CDR3 nucleotides read TGTGCCAGCAGGGCGGGGCCGGCGAATAACTATGGCTACACCTTC.

The chain carries TRBV5-1 and TRBJ1-6, with D tentatively TRBD1 (5 bases). V lost 4 bases, J lost 1 base, and 18 bases lay in between. Germline V CDR1 and CDR2: SGHRS, YFSETQ. The CDR3 is 18 residues long. CDR3 in amino acids: CASSLSFGGESYNSPLHF. The CDR3 coding sequence is TGCGCCAGCAGCCTCTCCTTTGGGGGGGAATCCTATAATTCACCCCTCCACTTT.

This clone has just a few counts. The chain links TRBV6-6 to TRBJ1-2; D perhaps matches TRBD1 (5 bases). Trimming removed 5 bases from V and 2 bases from J, with 9 bases in between. Germline assignment: CDR1 MNHNY and CDR2 SVGAGI (reference sequence). CDR3 size: 13 residues. The chain's CDR3 is CASSNRQNYGYTF. In DNA form, the CDR3 reads TGTGCCAGCAGTAACCGACAGAACTATGGCTACACCTTC.

Only one count was recorded for this clone. The chain recombines TRBV5-6 with TRBJ1-2; D is undetermined. V was clipped by 4 bases and J by 3 bases, with 16 bases between them. The germline gives CDR1 SGHDT, CDR2 YYEEEE. The CDR3 runs to 15 residues. The CDR3 DNA reads as TGTGCCAGCAGCATGCGCCCCCGGCCATACTATGGCTACACCTTC. As protein: CASSMRPRPYYGYTF.

The J gene is TRBJ2-2, the V gene TRBV7-3; TRBD2 might be the D (5 bases). The CDR3 sequence is 16 residues long. Between the trimmed V and J ends, which lost 4 bases and 4 bases, there was a span of 16 bases. Germline V CDR1 and CDR2: SGHTA, FQGTGA. CDR3 region: CASSSGSPPLTGELFF. CDR3 DNA: TGTGCCAGCAGCTCTGGGAGCCCTCCGCTCACCGGGGAGCTGTTTTTT.

This chain joins TRBV4-1 and TRBJ2-7; D remains ambiguous. This CDR3 has 16 residues. V shed 2 bases and J shed 2 bases, with 16 bases lying between them. Germline V gene sequence: CDR1 MGHRA, CDR2 YSYEKL. The CDR3 nucleotides read TGCGCCAGCAGCCAATCCCAGTTAAAGTTCCCCTACGAGCAGTACTTC. Translating it yields CASSQSQLKFPYEQYF.

This clone was seen just once. J is TRBJ1-1 and V is TRBV14; a possible D gene is TRBD1 (5 bases). Trimming left V 1 base short and J 3 bases short, with 18 bases between. Germline-derived CDR1 and CDR2 are SGHDN and FVKESK. This CDR3 contains 17 residues. CDR3 nucleotide sequence: TGTGCCAGCAGCCAAGTGGGCAGGGCCGGGTGGGACACTGAAGCTTTCTTT. Protein sequence: CASSQVGRAGWDTEAFF.

This rearrangement joins TRBV9 to TRBJ2-4; D might be TRBD1 or TRBD2, each matching 5 bases. There are 17 residues in the CDR3. Trimming took 10 bases from V and 0 from J, leaving 23 bases between them. Per germline, CDR1 SGDLS and CDR2 YYNGEE. The CDR3 DNA reads as TGTGCCTCACAGATTGTACGAAGGGGACCAGCCAAAAACATTCAGTACTTC. Protein sequence: CASQIVRRGPAKNIQYF.

The chain uses TRBV11-3 and TRBJ1-2; 8 positions agree with TRBD1. The V segment lost 5 bases and the J segment 3 bases; nucleotides outside the gene matches: 8. Germline CDR1 reads SGHNT; CDR2 reads YENEEA. There are 15 residues in the CDR3. CDR3 sequence (DNA): TGTGCCAGCAGCCCCCGGGACAGGACGGACTATGGCTACACCTTC. Encoded protein: CASSPRDRTDYGYTF.

The chain recombines TRBV20-1 with TRBJ1-2; no clear D gene. Trimming pared 4 bases from V and 7 bases from J, leaving 10 bases between. CDR1 and CDR2 from the germline V gene are DFQATT and SNEGSKA (reference sequence). The CDR3 runs to 11 residues. Written as DNA, the CDR3 is TGCAGTGCTATTTTGGAGGGTGGCTACACCTTC. It yields the protein CSAILEGGYTF.

The chain employs TRBV28 and TRBJ1-5; unclear D gene. From germline, CDR1 is MDHEN and CDR2 SYDVKM. The CDR3 extends over 14 amino acids. V gave up 5 bases and J gave up 6 bases, with 14 bases separating them. The CDR3 protein is CASSRGEVGQPQHF. The CDR3 DNA reads TGTGCCAGCAGTCGGGGTGAGGTGGGTCAGCCCCAGCATTTT.

The rearrangement uses TRBV19 and TRBJ1-4, with 8 bases matching TRBD1. Per germline, CDR1 LNHDA and CDR2 SQIVND (reference sequence). CDR3 length: 14 residues. V was pared by 7 bases and J by 14 bases, with 15 bases of the junction left unmatched. The CDR3 region is CASKQTGEMNWLFF. The CDR3 bases are TGTGCCAGTAAGCAGACAGGGGAAATGAATTGGCTGTTTTTT. The full variable domain, its missing parts supplied by reference TRBV19 and TRBJ1-4, is DGGITQSPKYLFRKEGQNVTLSCEQNLNHDAMYWYRQDPGQGLRLIYYSQIVNDFQKGDIAEGYSVSREKKESFPLTVTSAQKNPTAFYLCASKQTGEMNWLFFGSGTQLSVL.

This clone was detected only a few times. Other nucleotide sequences from this sample produce the same CDR3. The genes are TRBV9 and TRBJ1-1; TRBD1 might be the D (6 bases). The CDR3 is made up of 14 amino acids. CDR1 SGDLS and CDR2 YYNGEE come from the germline V gene. Trimming stripped 0 bases from V and 5 bases from J, with 11 bases between. CDR3 DNA sequence: TGTGCCAGCAGCGTAGACAGGGTGTCGACTGAAGCTTTCTTT. Protein product: CASSVDRVSTEAFF.

The genes are TRBV7-3 and TRBJ2-5; possibly TRBD2 for D (6 bases). CDR3 size: 13 residues. Per germline, CDR1 SGHTA and CDR2 FQGTGA. V shed 5 bases and J shed 4 bases, with 11 bases lying between them. The CDR3 region is CASSPAGLETQYF. The CDR3 nucleotides read TGTGCCAGCAGCCCCGCGGGGTTAGAGACCCAGTACTTC. Supplemented by reference TRBV7-3 and TRBJ2-5, the full variable domain reads GAGVSQTPSNKVTEKGKYVELRCDPISGHTALYWYRQSLGQGPEFLIYFQGTGAADDSGLPNDRFFAVRPEGSVSTLKIQRTERGDSAVYLCASSPAGLETQYFGPGTRLLVL.

The chain recombines TRBV7-9 with TRBJ1-2, with 9 bases lining up with TRBD1. Germline CDR1 is SEHNR and CDR2 is FQNEAQ (reference sequence). There are 16 residues in the CDR3. V lost 2 bases, J lost 7 bases, and 11 bases stayed unmatched. The CDR3 protein is CASSLWTGVLSGGYTF. The CDR3 bases are TGTGCCAGCAGCTTATGGACAGGGGTGCTTTCAGGTGGCTACACCTTC.

This chain links TRBV9 with TRBJ1-2; D remains unclear. The CDR3 has 11 residues. Germline CDR1 reads SGDLS; CDR2 reads YYNGEE. The V gene lost 2 bases and the J gene lost 8 bases, with 7 bases spanning the gap. The CDR3 protein is CASSVGIGYTF. As DNA, the CDR3 is TGTGCCAGCAGCGTGGGAATCGGCTACACCTTC. The complete variable domain, with remaining parts taken from reference TRBV9 and TRBJ1-2, reads DSGVTQTPKHLITATGQRVTLRCSPRSGDLSVYWYQQSLDQGLQFLIQYYNGEERAKGNILERFSAQQFPDLHSELNLSSLELGDSALYFCASSVGIGYTFGSGTRLTVV.

This chain uses TRBV10-3 with TRBJ1-4, with 7 positions matching TRBD1. This CDR3 has 15 residues. Germline CDR1 is ENHRY and CDR2 is SYGVKD. V lost 2 bases, J lost 4 bases, and 4 bases stayed unmatched. The CDR3 region has the DNA TGTGCCATCAGTGAGACGGGACAGCTTAATGAAAAACTGTTTTTT. It is translated as CAISETGQLNEKLFF.

The chain combines TRBV14 with TRBJ2-3, with D unresolved. Germline V CDR1 and CDR2: SGHDN, FVKESK. The CDR3 spans 13 residues. With 3 bases removed from V and 6 bases from J, the gap between germline ends came to 10 bases. CDR3 sequence reads: CASSHLKADTQYF. CDR3 nucleotides: TGTGCCAGCAGCCACCTAAAAGCTGATACGCAGTATTTT.

The chain recombines TRBV29-1 with TRBJ1-2, with 9 bases lining up with TRBD1. The CDR3 is 15 residues long. With V trimmed by 5 bases and J by 2 bases, 9 bases remained unmatched. CDR1 and CDR2 (germline): SQVTM, ANQGSEA. The CDR3 here is CSVQRGQGKNYGYTF. The CDR3, as DNA: TGCAGCGTTCAGAGAGGACAGGGGAAGAACTATGGCTACACCTTC.

This clone showed up just once. The chain uses TRBV7-3 and TRBJ2-1; 13 bases align to TRBD2. J gave up 10 bases and V 5 bases, and 8 bases lay outside the gene matches. CDR1 SGHTA and CDR2 FQGTGA come from the germline V gene. CDR3 length equals 15 residues. The CDR3 DNA follows: TGTGCCAGCAGCGAGACTAGCGGGGGGAAGATGGAGCAGTTCTTC. Protein: CASSETSGGKMEQFF.

The chain carries TRBV7-2 and TRBJ2-1, with TRBD2 as a possible D gene (6 bases). The CDR3 length is 15 residues. V was clipped by 3 bases and J by 7 bases, with 16 bases between them. CDR1 is SGHTA and CDR2 is FQGNSA in the germline V gene. The DNA of the CDR3 is TGTGCCAGCAGCTTGGCGGGGACGAAGCTAAATGAGCAGTTCTTC. The encoded protein is CASSLAGTKLNEQFF. Based on the CDR3 plus reference TRBV7-2 and TRBJ2-1, the full variable domain is GAGVSQSPSNKVTEKGKDVELRCDPISGHTALYWYRQSLGQGLEFLIYFQGNSAPDKSGLPSDRFSAERTGGSVSTLTIQRTQQEDSAVYLCASSLAGTKLNEQFFGPGTRLTVL.

The chain combines TRBV29-1 with TRBJ2-3, with 10 bases aligning to TRBD2. V trimming: 3 bases; J trimming: 5 bases; junction bases outside the gene matches: 5. The V gene's germline CDR1 is SQVTM and CDR2 ANQGSEA. The CDR3 has 14 residues. CDR3 region: CSVDSLAGEDTQYF. In DNA, the CDR3 is TGCAGCGTTGATTCGCTAGCGGGGGAAGATACGCAGTATTTT.

V is TRBV27 and J is TRBJ1-2; D remains ambiguous. The CDR3 has 14 amino acids. In germline, CDR1 is MNHEY, CDR2 SMNVEV (reference sequence). With 0 bases removed from V and 6 bases from J, the gap between germline ends came to 11 bases. CDR3 bases: TGTGCCAGCAGTTTATCAGGGCTGAGGGATGGCTACACCTTC. It codes for CASSLSGLRDGYTF.

The sample holds a few counts of this clone. The sample has other DNA sequences that encode this CDR3 too. This chain connects TRBV6-5 to TRBJ1-5; D unresolved. The CDR3 covers 13 residues. V shed 5 bases and J shed 0 bases, with 5 bases lying between them. Germline-derived CDR1 and CDR2 are MNHEY and SVGAGI. Here the CDR3 reads CASSDYSNQPQHF. The DNA for the CDR3 is TGTGCCAGCAGTGACTATAGCAATCAGCCCCAGCATTTT.

The gene calls are TRBV7-6 and TRBJ2-7; D is perhaps TRBD1 (6 bases). This CDR3 spans 16 amino acids. CDR1 SGHVS and CDR2 FNYEAQ come from the germline V gene. Deletions cut 0 bases from V and 5 bases from J, with 17 bases between. DNA of the CDR3: TGTGCCAGCAGCTTAGCTGTAAGAGACAGGATAGACGAGCAGTACTTC. This translates into CASSLAVRDRIDEQYF.

The chain carries TRBV4-2 and TRBJ2-2; TRBD2 matches at 12 bases. Per the germline V gene, CDR1 is LGHNA and CDR2 is YNFKEQ. V dropped 1 base and J dropped 4; count of bases not matched to a gene: 4. The CDR3 loop spans 17 amino acids. The CDR3 protein is CASSQGSSGGGTGELFF. CDR3 DNA: TGTGCCAGCAGCCAAGGTTCTAGCGGGGGGGGCACCGGGGAGCTGTTTTTT.